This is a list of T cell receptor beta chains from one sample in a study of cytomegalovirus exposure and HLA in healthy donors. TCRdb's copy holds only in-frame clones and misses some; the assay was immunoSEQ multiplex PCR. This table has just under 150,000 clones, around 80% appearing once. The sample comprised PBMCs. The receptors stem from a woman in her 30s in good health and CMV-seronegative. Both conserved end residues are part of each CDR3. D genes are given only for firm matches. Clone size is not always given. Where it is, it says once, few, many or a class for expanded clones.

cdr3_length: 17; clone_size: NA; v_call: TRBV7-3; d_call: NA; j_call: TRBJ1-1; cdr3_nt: TGTGCCAGCAGCAAATCAGCCCAAGGGGCGGGGATCGCTGAAGCTTTCTTT; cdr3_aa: CASSKSAQGAGIAEAFF
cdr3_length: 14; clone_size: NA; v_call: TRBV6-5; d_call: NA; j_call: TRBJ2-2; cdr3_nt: TGTGCCAGCACCCTAGGACTTAACACCGGGGAGCTGTTTTTT; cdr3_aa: CASTLGLNTGELFF
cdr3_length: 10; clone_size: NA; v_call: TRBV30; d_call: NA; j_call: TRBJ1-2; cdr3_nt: TGTGCCACTCTAGGAAATGGCTACACCTTC; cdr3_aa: CATLGNGYTF
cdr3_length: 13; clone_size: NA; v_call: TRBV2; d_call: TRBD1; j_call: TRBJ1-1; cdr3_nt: TGTGCCAGCAGTTCGACAGGGTACACTGAAGCTTTCTTT; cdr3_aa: CASSSTGYTEAFF
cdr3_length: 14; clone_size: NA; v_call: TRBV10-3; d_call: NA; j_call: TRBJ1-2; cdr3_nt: TGTGCCATCAGTGAGCGTCTGGGGGGGGATGGCTACACCTTC; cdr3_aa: CAISERLGGDGYTF
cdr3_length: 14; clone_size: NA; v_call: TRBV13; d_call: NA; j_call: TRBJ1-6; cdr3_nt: TGTGCCAGCAGCAAGGACAGCGATAATTCACCCCTCCACTTT; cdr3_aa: CASSKDSDNSPLHF
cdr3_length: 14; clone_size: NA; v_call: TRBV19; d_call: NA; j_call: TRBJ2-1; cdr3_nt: TGTGCCAGTACCCAGGACATAGACTACAATGAGCAGTTCTTC; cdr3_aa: CASTQDIDYNEQFF
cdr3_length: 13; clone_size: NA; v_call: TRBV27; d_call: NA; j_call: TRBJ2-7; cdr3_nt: TGTGCCAGCAGTTTAGCGGGTTCCTACGAGCAGTACTTC; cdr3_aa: CASSLAGSYEQYF
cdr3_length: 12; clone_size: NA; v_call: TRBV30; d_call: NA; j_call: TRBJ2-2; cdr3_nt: TGTGCCTGGCAGAAGCGAACCGGGGAGCTGTTTTTT; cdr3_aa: CAWQKRTGELFF
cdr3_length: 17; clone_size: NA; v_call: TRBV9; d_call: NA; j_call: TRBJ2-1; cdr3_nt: TGTGCCAGCAGCACTACATTCGGGGGGCGCTCCTACAATGAGCAGTTCTTC; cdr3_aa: CASSTTFGGRSYNEQFF
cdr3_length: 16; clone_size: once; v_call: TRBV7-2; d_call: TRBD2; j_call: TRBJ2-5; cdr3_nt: TGTGCCAGCAGCTTATACGGGAGGGTGATCGGGGAGACCCAGTACTTC; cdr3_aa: CASSLYGRVIGETQYF
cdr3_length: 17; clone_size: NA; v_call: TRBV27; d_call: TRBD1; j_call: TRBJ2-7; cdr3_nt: TGTGCCAGCAGTCCCGGGACAGGCCCGGGTATTACCTACGAGCAGTACTTC; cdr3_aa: CASSPGTGPGITYEQYF
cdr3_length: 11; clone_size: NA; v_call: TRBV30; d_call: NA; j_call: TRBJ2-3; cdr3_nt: TGTGCCTGGAGTCTACCAGATACGCAGTATTTT; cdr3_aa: CAWSLPDTQYF
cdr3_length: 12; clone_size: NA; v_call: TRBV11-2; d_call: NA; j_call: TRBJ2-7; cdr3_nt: TGTGCCAGCAGCTTAGGGACAAGCGAGCAGTACTTC; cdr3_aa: CASSLGTSEQYF
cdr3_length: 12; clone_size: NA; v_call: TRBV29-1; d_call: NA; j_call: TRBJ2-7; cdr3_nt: TGCAGCGTACCGGGTCCCTCAAACGAGCAGTACTTC; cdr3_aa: CSVPGPSNEQYF
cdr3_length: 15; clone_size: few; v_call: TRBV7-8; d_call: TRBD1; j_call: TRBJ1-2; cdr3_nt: TGTGCCAGCAGCTTAGAGGGCAGGGGGTACTATGGCTACACCTTC; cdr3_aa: CASSLEGRGYYGYTF
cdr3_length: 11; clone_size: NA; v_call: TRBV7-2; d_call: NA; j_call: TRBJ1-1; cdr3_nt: TGTGCCAGCAGCGCGCGCACTGAAGCTTTCTTT; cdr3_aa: CASSARTEAFF
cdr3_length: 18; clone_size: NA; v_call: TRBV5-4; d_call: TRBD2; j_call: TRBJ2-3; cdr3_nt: TGTGCCAGCAGACTAGGACTAGCGGGGGCCCCTAGCACAGATACGCAGTATTTT; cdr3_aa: CASRLGLAGAPSTDTQYF
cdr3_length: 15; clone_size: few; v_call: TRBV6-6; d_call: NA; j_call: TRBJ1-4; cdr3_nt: TGTGCCAGCAGTTACTCGACTGCAACTAATGAAAAACTGTTTTTT; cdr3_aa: CASSYSTATNEKLFF
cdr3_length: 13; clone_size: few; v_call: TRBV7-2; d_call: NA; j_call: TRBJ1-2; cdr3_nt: TGTGCCAGCAGCTTGATAGCTAACTATGGCTACACCTTC; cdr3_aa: CASSLIANYGYTF
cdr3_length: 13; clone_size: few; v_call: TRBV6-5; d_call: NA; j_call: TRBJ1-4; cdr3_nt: TGTGCCAGCAGCTCCGGGACAAATGAAAAACTGTTTTTT; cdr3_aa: CASSSGTNEKLFF
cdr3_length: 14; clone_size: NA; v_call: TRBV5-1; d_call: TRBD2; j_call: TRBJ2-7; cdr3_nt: TGCGCCAGCAGCACTCGACTAGCGGGGGAGGAGCAGTACTTC; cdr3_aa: CASSTRLAGEEQYF
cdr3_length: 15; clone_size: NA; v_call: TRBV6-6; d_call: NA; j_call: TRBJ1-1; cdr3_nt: TGTGCCAGCAGTTACTCCGGTTACCCGGTGCCTGAAGCTTTCTTT; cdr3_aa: CASSYSGYPVPEAFF